One sample yielded the 20 T cell receptor beta chains listed below, sequenced in a study of blood T cell repertoires in COVID-19. Data came from immunoSEQ multiplex PCR; TCRdb stores just in-frame clones and leaves some out. Counted here are roughly 34,000 clones, about 90% occurring once; the ten biggest clones make up about 1.6%. The sequenced sample consisted of peripheral blood. Receptor source: a man aged 55 to 69 with active COVID-19.

V gene TRBV5-4 combines with J gene TRBJ1-1, with D uncertain. The germline V and J ends were trimmed by 4 bases and 7 bases, with 17 bases remaining between them. From germline, CDR1 is SGHNT and CDR2 YYREEE (reference sequence). The CDR3 loop spans 14 amino acids. CDR3 coding DNA: TGTGCCAGCAGCGTGGACCCCATCGGTAGTGAAGCTTTCTTT. It specifies CASSVDPIGSEAFF.

V is TRBV6-5 and J is TRBJ1-2; no reliable D call. CDR3 length: 16 amino acids. Germline V gene lookup returns CDR1 MNHEY and CDR2 SVGAGI. V was clipped by 1 base and J by 4 bases, with 16 bases between them. CDR3 coding DNA: TGTGCCAGCAGTTACTATAGGGAGAAGATGGCCTATGGCTACACCTTC. Translation gives CASSYYREKMAYGYTF.

The chain couples TRBV19 to TRBJ1-1; tentatively, D is TRBD1 (5 bases). Trimming removed 1 base from V and 4 bases from J, with 10 bases in between. The CDR3 totals 14 residues. In germline, CDR1 is LNHDA, CDR2 SQIVND (reference sequence). CDR3 nucleotides: TGTGCCAGTAGTATAGCCGGGGGAGGCACTGAAGCTTTCTTT. The encoded protein is CASSIAGGGTEAFF.

J is TRBJ2-7 and V is TRBV5-1, with 8 bases matching TRBD2. The CDR3 totals 15 residues. CDR1 and CDR2 (germline): SGHRS, YFSETQ. The ends lost 4 bases at V and 0 bases at J; junction bases unmatched: 6. CDR3 sequence (DNA): TGCGCCAGCAGCGTGGCCGGGGGGGGCTCCTACGAGCAGTACTTC. Translation gives CASSVAGGGSYEQYF.

This clone was detected once. V gene TRBV7-2 combines with J gene TRBJ2-5, with D unclear. Germline assignment: CDR1 SGHTA and CDR2 FQGNSA. This CDR3 region has 12 residues. Trimming removed 3 bases from V and 5 bases from J, with 7 bases in between. CDR3 protein: CASSFPGETQYF. CDR3 nucleotide sequence: TGTGCCAGCAGCTTCCCCGGGGAGACCCAGTACTTC. Combining the CDR3 with reference TRBV7-2 and TRBJ2-5 gives the whole variable domain GAGVSQSPSNKVTEKGKDVELRCDPISGHTALYWYRQSLGQGLEFLIYFQGNSAPDKSGLPSDRFSAERTGGSVSTLTIQRTQQEDSAVYLCASSFPGETQYFGPGTRLLVL.

V is TRBV28 and J is TRBJ1-1, with D perhaps TRBD1 (6 bases). CDR1 is MDHEN and CDR2 is SYDVKM in the germline V gene. V was clipped by 2 bases and J by 6 bases, with 13 bases between them. CDR3 length equals 14 residues. CDR3 in amino acids: CASSLMGGPPEAFF. The CDR3 DNA reads as TGTGCCAGCAGTTTAATGGGGGGGCCCCCTGAAGCTTTCTTT.

This clone was seen a single time. The V gene is TRBV7-3, the J gene TRBJ1-1; D possibly corresponds to TRBD1 (5 bases). This CDR3 spans 13 amino acids. Germline assignment: CDR1 SGHTA and CDR2 FQGTGA. The germline V and J ends were trimmed by 5 bases and 5 bases, with 12 bases remaining between them. In DNA, the CDR3 is TGTGCCAGCAGCCCCGCGGGGGGAACTGAAGCTTTCTTT. Translation: CASSPAGGTEAFF.

The genes are TRBV5-1 and TRBJ2-1; 11 bases are a match to TRBD2. The germline CDR1 and CDR2 sequences are SGHRS and YFSETQ. V dropped 4 bases and J dropped 6; count of bases not matched to a gene: 9. The CDR3 runs 16 residues. In nucleotides, the CDR3 is TGCGCCAGCAGCCCCGGTGGGCTAGCGGGGGGCAATGAGCAGTTCTTC. Translated: CASSPGGLAGGNEQFF.

The V gene is TRBV24-1, the J gene TRBJ1-5, with D unresolved. In germline, CDR1 is KGHDR, CDR2 SFDVKD. Trimming took 4 bases from V and 5 from J, leaving 11 bases between them. There are 14 residues in the CDR3. Here the CDR3 reads CATSDGGAYQPQHF. The CDR3 DNA follows: TGTGCCACCAGTGACGGAGGTGCCTATCAGCCCCAGCATTTT.

The table lists this clone with a few counts. The chain employs TRBV30 and TRBJ1-6; 9 nucleotides agree with TRBD1. This CDR3 is 17 amino acids long. Germline loops: CDR1 GTSNPN, CDR2 SVGIG (reference sequence). V lost 4 bases to trimming and J lost 6 bases; unmatched junction nucleotides: 13. The CDR3 reads CAWNGDREEDFNSPLHF. Here the CDR3 DNA reads TGTGCCTGGAATGGGGACAGGGAGGAGGATTTTAATTCACCCCTCCACTTT. Using reference TRBV30 and TRBJ1-6 for the parts outside the CDR3, the full variable domain is SQTIHQWPATLVQPVGSPLSLECTVEGTSNPNLYWYRQAAGRGLQLLFYSVGIGQISSEVPQNLSASRPQDRQFILSSKKLLLSDSGFYLCAWNGDREEDFNSPLHFGNGTRLTVT.

V and J are TRBV4-1 and TRBJ2-1, with TRBD1 as a possible D gene (6 bases). Trimming left V 1 base short and J 8 bases short, with 9 bases between. The length of the CDR3 is 13 residues. Germline assignment: CDR1 MGHRA and CDR2 YSYEKL. The CDR3 spells CASSQVGADEQFF. The DNA of the CDR3 is TGCGCCAGCAGCCAAGTGGGGGCGGATGAGCAGTTCTTC.

The V call is TRBV4-1, the J call TRBJ1-2; tentatively, D is TRBD1 (5 bases). Germline-derived CDR1 and CDR2 are MGHRA and YSYEKL. Trimming pared 2 bases from V and 10 bases from J, leaving 8 bases between. The CDR3 is 11 residues long. The CDR3, as DNA: TGCGCCAGCAGCCAACGGGACTTCTACACCTTC. Translating gives CASSQRDFYTF.

The V and J genes are TRBV18 and TRBJ2-7, with a weak D call TRBD1 (5 bases). Germline V gene lookup returns CDR1 KGHSH and CDR2 LQKENI. Deletions cut 0 bases from V and 5 bases from J, with 11 bases between. The CDR3 is made up of 14 amino acids. DNA of the CDR3: TGTGCCAGCTCACCACCGAGCCAGGGCCACGAGCAGTACTTC. It yields the protein CASSPPSQGHEQYF.

This clone has only one observation. The V call is TRBV9, the J call TRBJ1-4; D is possibly TRBD1 (5 bases). Germline V CDR1 and CDR2: SGDLS, YYNGEE. Between the trimmed V and J ends, which lost 4 bases and 5 bases, there was a span of 12 bases. The CDR3 runs to 14 residues. The CDR3 DNA follows: TGTGCCAGCAGCATAGGGGCAGGGAATGAAAAACTGTTTTTT. It encodes CASSIGAGNEKLFF.

The sample holds one count of this clone. The V and J genes are TRBV7-7 and TRBJ2-1; 8 bases are a match to TRBD2. The germline gives CDR1 SSHAT, CDR2 FNYEAQ (reference sequence). V shed 5 bases and J 2 bases; nucleotides not matched to a gene: 5. The CDR3 sequence is 15 residues long. CDR3 sequence (DNA): TGTGCCAGCAGCCTTACGACTAGCGCCTACAATGAGCAGTTCTTC. Translated, it gives CASSLTTSAYNEQFF.

The chain links TRBV19 to TRBJ1-2, with 7 bases identical to TRBD1. The CDR3 is 14 amino acids. Trimming removed 6 bases from V and 6 bases from J; junction bases left unmatched: 10. Germline V gene sequence: CDR1 LNHDA, CDR2 SQIVND (reference sequence). CDR3: CASRPHDRADGYTF. DNA of the CDR3: TGTGCCAGTAGGCCCCATGACAGGGCGGATGGCTACACCTTC.

The V gene is TRBV27, the J gene TRBJ2-3; 13 bases agree with TRBD2. J gave up 3 bases and V 6 bases, and 0 bases lay outside the gene matches. Per the germline V gene, CDR1 is MNHEY and CDR2 is SMNVEV (reference sequence). This CDR3 is built from 14 residues. The CDR3 sequence: CASRTSGGTDTQYF. CDR3 nucleotide sequence: TGTGCCAGCAGGACTAGCGGGGGGACAGATACGCAGTATTTT.

This clone was picked up one time. The chain carries TRBV7-9 and TRBJ1-2; D unresolved. The V gene lost 5 bases and the J gene lost 4 bases, with 11 bases spanning the gap. The CDR3 has 13 residues. Germline-derived CDR1 and CDR2 are SEHNR and FQNEAQ (reference sequence). The CDR3 sequence is CASSVAGIYGYTF. The CDR3 bases are TGTGCCAGCAGCGTTGCGGGGATCTATGGCTACACCTTC. The whole variable domain, filled in from reference TRBV7-9 and TRBJ1-2, reads DTGVSQNPRHKITKRGQNVTFRCDPISEHNRLYWYRQTLGQGPEFLTYFQNEAQLEKSRLLSDRFSAERPKGSFSTLEIQRTEQGDSAMYLCASSVAGIYGYTFGSGTRLTVV.

This clone was observed a handful of times. This CDR3 is CATSVGDSDNQPQHF. The CDR3 DNA reads as TGTGCCACCAGTGTTGGGGACAGCGACAATCAGCCCCAGCATTTT. The rearrangement uses TRBV24-1 and TRBJ1-5, with 7 bases fitting TRBD1. Germline V CDR1 and CDR2: KGHDR, SFDVKD. Unmatched junction bases numbered 6, after V lost 5 bases and J lost 3 bases. This CDR3 has 15 residues.

The chain combines TRBV6-5 with TRBJ2-7, with a tentative D call TRBD1 (5 bases). The CDR3 is made up of 13 amino acids. V was cut by 6 bases and J by 7 bases, with 16 bases left in between. The germline V gene encodes CDR1 MNHEY and CDR2 SVGAGI. The CDR3 loop reads CASRSRGNLEQYF. Written as DNA, the CDR3 is TGTGCCAGCAGATCTAGGGGTAATCTGGAGCAGTACTTC.